The 12 T cell receptor beta chains below come from one sample, sequenced in a study of blood T cell repertoires in COVID-19. Sequenced by immunoSEQ multiplex PCR; TCRdb stores in-frame clones only, minus some. Of some 70,000 clones in the sample, around four fifths were seen once. The sample taken for sequencing was peripheral blood. Every receptor here comes from a woman aged 45 to 65 with acute or convalescent COVID-19.

CDR3 sequence (DNA): TGTGCCAGCAGCAAGACAGTGCTATCTAGCAATCAGCCCCAGCATTTT. It codes for CASSKTVLSSNQPQHF. The rearrangement links TRBV6-2 or TRBV6-3 to TRBJ1-5; D is possibly TRBD1 (5 bases). V lost 6 bases, J lost 0 bases, and 15 bases lay in between. The germline V gene encodes CDR1 MNHEY and CDR2 SVGEGT. The CDR3 runs to 16 residues.

This chain uses TRBV5-1 with TRBJ2-5; 9 bases match TRBD2. The CDR3 length is 14 residues. Germline trimming cut 2 bases from V and 5 bases from J; bases unmatched to any gene: 4. CDR1 is SGHRS and CDR2 is YFSETQ in the germline V gene. The CDR3 region has the DNA TGCGCCAGCAGCTTCCTAGCGGGGACCGAGACCCAGTACTTC. Its translation: CASSFLAGTETQYF.

The chain couples TRBV7-8 to TRBJ1-1; TRBD1 is a possible D gene (5 bases). With 1 base removed from V and 0 bases from J, the gap between germline ends came to 15 bases. Germline assignment: CDR1 SGHVS and CDR2 FQNEAQ. CDR3 size: 17 residues. The CDR3 coding sequence is TGTGCCAGCAGCTTAGGGGGGGGTGGACCGATGAACACTGAAGCTTTCTTT. It codes for CASSLGGGGPMNTEAFF.

This clone was counted a single time. The chain joins TRBV3-1 (or the pseudogene TRBV3-2) to TRBJ2-7; the match to TRBD2 covers 7 bases. Germline CDR1 is LGHDT and CDR2 is YNNKEL (reference sequence). Unmatched junction bases numbered 6, after V lost 2 bases and J lost 2 bases. The CDR3 runs 15 residues. For the CDR3, the DNA is TGTGCCAGCAGCCAAAGACTAGCCTCCACCTACGAGCAGTACTTC. It encodes CASSQRLASTYEQYF.

The rearrangement joins TRBV18 to TRBJ1-2; D not certain. The CDR3 runs 13 residues. Per the germline V gene, CDR1 is KGHSH and CDR2 is LQKENI. Trimming took off 1 base at V and 5 bases at J, with 8 bases between the two ends. CDR3 region: CASSPQAGYGYTF. In nucleotides, the CDR3 is TGTGCCAGCTCACCACAAGCGGGGTATGGCTACACCTTC.

CDR3 DNA sequence: TGTGCCAGCACCCGAAGGGCGGGACAGGGGACCTCGAATTCACCCCTCCACTTT. Translation gives CASTRRAGQGTSNSPLHF. This sequence joins TRBV2 and TRBJ1-6; 10 positions match TRBD1. Trimming took 7 bases from V and 7 from J; bases not matched to a gene: 16. The CDR3 is 18 residues long. Germline-derived CDR1 and CDR2 are SNHLY and FYNNEI.

Concerning this clone itself: A much larger clone sits a single nucleotide away, making a read error possible. The chain's CDR3 is CASSLDRGTEAFF. DNA of the CDR3: TGTGCCAGCAGCCTGGACAGGGGCACTGAAGCTTTCTTT. The chain couples TRBV9 to TRBJ1-1; 9 bases line up with TRBD1. Germline CDR1 reads SGDLS; CDR2 reads YYNGEE. The CDR3 sequence is 13 residues long. V was clipped by 4 bases and J by 4 bases; unmatched bases: 2. Complete variable domain (other parts from reference TRBV9 and TRBJ1-1): DSGVTQTPKHLITATGQRVTLRCSPRSGDLSVYWYQQSLDQGLQFLIQYYNGEERAKGNILERFSAQQFPDLHSELNLSSLELGDSALYFCASSLDRGTEAFFGQGTRLTVV.

V usage is TRBV15 and J usage is TRBJ1-5, with unresolved D. Trimming shortened V by 1 base and J by 1 base, and 8 bases separated the two germline ends. The CDR3 length is 15 residues. Germline V gene data show CDR1 as LNHNV and CDR2 as YYDKDF (reference sequence). The CDR3 DNA reads TGTGCCACCAGCAGAGTTGCCCTAAGCAATCAGCCCCAGCATTTT. It is translated as CATSRVALSNQPQHF.

The V call is TRBV4-3, the J call TRBJ2-3, with 12 bases that match TRBD2. The V and J ends lost 1 base and 1 base, in that order; junction bases with no gene match: 3. Per the germline V gene, CDR1 is LGHNA and CDR2 is YSLEER. The CDR3 sequence is 17 residues long. CDR3 DNA sequence: TGCGCCAGCAGCCAAGGGTGGACTAGCGGGGGCACAGATACGCAGTATTTT. This codes for CASSQGWTSGGTDTQYF.

The chain couples TRBV14 to TRBJ1-1, with D possibly being TRBD1 (6 bases). V lost 0 bases to trimming and J lost 7 bases, with 12 bases between them. The germline V gene encodes CDR1 SGHDN and CDR2 FVKESK. The length of the CDR3 is 14 residues. CDR3: CASSQEVRGVEAFF. The CDR3, as DNA: TGTGCCAGCAGCCAAGAAGTCAGGGGTGTTGAAGCTTTCTTT.

The chain has TRBV28 and TRBJ2-3; D is possibly TRBD2 (6 bases). V lost 7 bases, J lost 3 bases, and 20 bases lay in between. This CDR3 contains 16 residues. Germline CDR1 MDHEN, CDR2 SYDVKM. The CDR3 DNA is TGTGCCAGCAATGAACTAGCAGCCGCGGGTACAGATACGCAGTATTTT. Amino acids: CASNELAAAGTDTQYF.

The genes are TRBV6-5 and TRBJ1-5; D is uncertain. V was cut by 4 bases and J by 1 base, with 5 bases left in between. The CDR3 has 13 amino acids. Per germline, CDR1 MNHEY and CDR2 SVGAGI. CDR3 DNA: TGTGCCAGCAGTTCTAGAAGCAATCAGCCCCAGCATTTT. Its translation: CASSSRSNQPQHF.